The source of this TCR beta chain is a study of cytotoxic CD8 clonotypes in ibrutinib-treated CLL (dated by TCRdb to 2020 to 2023). Regarding the research as a whole: The cohort was composed of ten to eleven relapsed/refractory and roughly 14 treatment-naive patients; IGHV unmutated status was identified in fewer than 18 patients. Responses were partial in roughly 25 patients and complete in 2; after median approximately 69 months follow-up, around 15 stayed in remission and 12 progressed. Samples at response were collected after a median of roughly 13 months of treatment, with a range of about 6 to 40 months. On average, each sample yielded 255,043 productive templates and tens of thousands of productive rearrangements. Of the 86 participants in the trial, 25 to 30 had longitudinal samples available. Cryopreserved peripheral blood mononuclear cells were obtained before treatment, at response, and at either sustained remission or disease progression. Patients were still on ibrutinib when every remission and progressive disease sample was collected.

In its sample, this clone was seen a few times. It has no known antigen specificity. Within one base of it there is no much larger clone, and no base qualities were kept. For TCR beta library preparation, about 2 micrograms of genomic DNA were isolated from cryopreserved PBMCs. High-throughput TCR beta sequencing was performed on longitudinal blood samples from CLL patients receiving ibrutinib monotherapy. The patients took part in an open-label, single-center phase 2 trial of ibrutinib monotherapy. The full study reports these points: Public clonotypes were rare and either shrank or stayed stable during treatment, and the rise in clonality at ibrutinib response reflected expansion of private clonotypes. Lymph node repertoires were not examined, and the timing of sampling was not matched between patients in sustained remission and those whose disease progressed. Clonality rose at ibrutinib response, remained stable during sustained remission, and dropped back toward baseline at progression. Baseline clonality was found to be higher than that of age-matched healthy donors and was strongly correlated with circulating CD8+ T-cell counts.

For CDR1 and CDR2, the germline V gene lists SGHTA and FQGNSA. V is clipped by 4 bases and J by 1 base, and the sequence between their germline boundaries is 10 bases long. The CDR3 measures 14 amino acids from cysteine to phenylalanine. Only the CDR3 part of the read is kept: 42 bases, read in frame from the first base. On a MiSeq, deep resolution sequencing aimed for a depth between 1 in 1 million and 1 in 200,000 T cells, with each clonotype covered 10x on average. TCR beta libraries were generated with the immunoSEQ hsTCRB Kit. Per the original workflow: Data were analyzed with ImmunoSEQ Data Assistant and ImmunoSEQ Analyzer, with V, D and J genes assigned per IMGT definitions. Clonality, with values ranging from 0 to 1, was calculated as one minus the normalized Shannon entropy of productive rearrangement frequencies. Public clonotype analysis was restricted to overrepresented clonotypes comprising at least 0.05% of each patient's repertoire. Thirteen repertoires from age-matched healthy donors, obtained from immuneACCESS, served as clonality controls. What TCRdb holds here is the immuneACCESS table cut down to in-frame rearrangements. Part of the clones is not present; checked against another copy, under half of the missing clones reflect an unresolved V gene, and the others are unexplained. The V and J calls and clone size are taken from that table; D and trimming were inferred from the DNA. The table for this sample lists approximately 320,000 clones; roughly 70% of them were counted only once. The ten largest clones take up just under 6.5% of the sample.

The clonotype comes from a human donor with chronic lymphocytic leukemia. In this chain, TRBV7-2 is recombined with TRBJ1-2; tentative D gene TRBD1, with 6 bases matching. Specimen: PBMCs, collected after 36 months of ibrutinib treatment. The nucleotide sequence reads as follows: TGTGCCAGCAGCTCGACAGGACTTAACTATGGCTACACCTTC. This encodes CASSSTGLNYGYTF.